This T cell receptor beta chain was captured by sequencing in a study of vaccination effects on CD4 cells after COVID-19. Looked up from germline, CDR1 is LNHDA and CDR2 is SQIVND (reference sequence). The CDR3 has 17 amino acids. The V gene lost 7 bases and the J gene lost 2 bases, with 23 bases spanning the gap. After expansion with viral peptide pools in the ViraFEST assay, antigen-specific CD4+ T cells were sequenced. Isolation of CD4+ T cells took place after about 10 days of culture. The vaccine given was either BNT162b2 or mRNA-1273, in two doses. As regards this clone: The antigen is undetermined.

Repertoires were generated with immunoSEQ multiplex PCR, while TCRdb's copy carries only in-frame clones and drops some. The sample holds tens of thousands of clones, just under 80% seen once. V and J are TRBV19 and TRBJ1-1; weak D call: TRBD1 (6 bases). This specimen was CD4+ T cells from PBMCs cultured with HCoV-OC43 spike peptides, taken after COVID-19 vaccination. Subset here: HCoV-OC43 spike overlapping peptide pool stimulation. This receptor was taken from a human donor who received a COVID-19 vaccine. CDR3 sequence (DNA): TGTGCCAGTACATCCTTCCCGCGAGGACAGCCTAACACTGAAGCTTTCTTT. Protein product: CASTSFPRGQPNTEAFF.